The 17 T cell receptor beta chains listed next were all sequenced from one sample in a study of immune evolution from preneoplasia to lung adenocarcinoma. TCRdb keeps only in-frame clones here, not all; method: immunoSEQ multiplex PCR. The table shows several thousand clones, with around 90% occurring only once. Material for sequencing was FFPE invasive lung adenocarcinoma tissue. Receptor source: a person aged 70 to 85 with invasive lung adenocarcinoma.

This chain connects TRBV19 to TRBJ1-5, with 8 bases fitting TRBD1. The trim removed 6 bases at V and 4 bases at J, leaving 11 bases unmatched. Germline values: CDR1 LNHDA, CDR2 SQIVND (reference sequence). The CDR3 is made up of 16 amino acids. This chain's CDR3 is CASRTGTGMGNQPQHF. The DNA for the CDR3 is TGTGCCAGTAGGACGGGGACAGGCATGGGGAATCAGCCCCAGCATTTT.

The chain uses TRBV30 and TRBJ1-2, with 7 bases matching TRBD1. This CDR3 spans 14 amino acids. After removal of 0 bases from V and 2 bases from J, the junction contained 3 bases not matched to a gene. The germline V gene encodes CDR1 GTSNPN and CDR2 SVGIG (reference sequence). Here the CDR3 DNA reads TGTGCCTGGAGTGTTCTACAGGGGAACTATGGCTACACCTTC. Its translation is CAWSVLQGNYGYTF.

The count of this clone is one. The chain joins TRBV18 to TRBJ1-1; D may be TRBD1 (6 bases). Between the trimmed V and J ends, which lost 3 bases and 5 bases, there was a span of 16 bases. Germline V CDR1 and CDR2: KGHSH, LQKENI. There are 15 residues in the CDR3. In DNA, the CDR3 is TGTGCCAGCTCACCGTCAAGGGGGGGCGGGACTGAAGCTTTCTTT. This codes for CASSPSRGGGTEAFF.

This sequence joins TRBV4-1 and TRBJ2-4; 8 bases match TRBD2. Germline V gives CDR1 MGHRA, CDR2 YSYEKL. This CDR3 is built from 18 residues. The V segment lost 0 bases and the J segment 3 bases; nucleotides outside the gene matches: 10. CDR3 sequence reads: CASSQDFGGGPLKNIQYF. CDR3 DNA: TGCGCCAGCAGCCAAGATTTTGGCGGGGGGCCTCTCAAAAACATTCAGTACTTC.

This rearrangement joins TRBV2 to TRBJ2-3; D is undetermined. The V end lost 6 bases, the J end lost 0 bases, and 13 bases lay between the germline ends. The V gene's germline CDR1 is SNHLY and CDR2 FYNNEI. The CDR3 extends over 15 amino acids. This chain's CDR3 is CASSGLSLSTDTQYF. CDR3 nucleotides: TGTGCCAGCAGCGGGCTATCCCTAAGCACAGATACGCAGTATTTT.

This chain uses TRBV6-5 with TRBJ2-7; no definite D call. The V and J ends lost 7 bases and 3 bases respectively, with 10 bases between them. CDR3 length: 12 residues. CDR1 MNHEY and CDR2 SVGAGI come from the germline V gene. This chain's CDR3 is CASTDGIYEQYF. In DNA, the CDR3 is TGTGCCAGCACGGACGGAATCTACGAGCAGTACTTC.

This chain links TRBV6-5 with TRBJ1-1; possibly TRBD1 for D (6 bases). The CDR3 length is 13 residues. V lost 6 bases and J lost 5, with 13 bases in between. The germline V gene has CDR1 MNHEY and CDR2 SVGAGI. CDR3 sequence: CASRTQGWTEAFF. The CDR3 DNA reads TGTGCCAGCAGGACACAGGGTTGGACTGAAGCTTTCTTT.

The chain combines TRBV19 with TRBJ1-5; tentatively, D is TRBD1 (5 bases). This CDR3 comprises 14 residues. The germline V and J ends were trimmed by 7 bases and 9 bases, with 19 bases remaining between them. Germline lookup yields CDR1 LNHDA and CDR2 SQIVND (reference sequence). This CDR3 is CASTKKTAEGPQHF. CDR3 DNA: TGTGCCAGTACCAAGAAGACAGCGGAGGGGCCCCAGCATTTT.

The chain employs TRBV28 and TRBJ1-1; D might be TRBD1 (5 bases). This CDR3 contains 14 residues. V lost 3 bases, J lost 4 bases, and 12 bases lay in between. Germline V gene data show CDR1 as MDHEN and CDR2 as SYDVKM. In DNA form, the CDR3 reads TGTGCCAGCAGTTTCGCGCCGAGGGGCACTGAAGCTTTCTTT. It codes for CASSFAPRGTEAFF.

The chain recombines TRBV15 with TRBJ2-5; the D gene is possibly TRBD2 (6 bases). Germline assignment: CDR1 LNHNV and CDR2 YYDKDF (reference sequence). Trimming left V 0 bases short and J 4 bases short, with 9 bases between. This CDR3 has 14 residues. CDR3 loop: CATSRDNGGETQYF. CDR3 sequence (DNA): TGTGCCACCAGCAGAGATAACGGGGGAGAGACCCAGTACTTC.

This clone has a single count. The chain employs TRBV5-4 and TRBJ2-7, with 7 nucleotides matching TRBD1. The CDR3 extends over 16 amino acids. CDR1 is SGHNT, CDR2 YYREEE, per germline (reference sequence). V lost 2 bases to trimming and J lost 3 bases; unmatched junction nucleotides: 11. The CDR3 here is CASSLSPGQNFYEQYF. The CDR3 DNA reads TGTGCCAGCAGCTTATCCCCGGGACAGAACTTCTACGAGCAGTACTTC.

The chain is built from TRBV2 and TRBJ1-5; D gene ambiguous. Germline V gene sequence: CDR1 SNHLY, CDR2 FYNNEI. This CDR3 has 13 residues. The ends were cut back, 1 base at V and 7 bases at J, with 8 bases in the middle. For the CDR3, the DNA is TGTGCCAGCAGTGAAGACTTGTCCCAGCCCCAGCATTTT. This encodes CASSEDLSQPQHF.

The rearrangement links TRBV5-1 to TRBJ2-5; no reliable D call. Trimming stripped 0 bases from V and 2 bases from J, with 11 bases between. The CDR3 is made up of 15 amino acids. In germline, CDR1 is SGHRS, CDR2 YFSETQ. CDR3 residues: CASSLEGSGQETQYF. CDR3 in DNA: TGCGCCAGCAGCTTGGAGGGAAGTGGTCAAGAGACCCAGTACTTC.

V usage is TRBV2 and J usage is TRBJ1-2, with TRBD1 identical over 7 bases. CDR1 is SNHLY and CDR2 is FYNNEI in the germline V gene. V trimming: 11 bases; J trimming: 12 bases; junction bases outside the gene matches: 6. The length of the CDR3 is 9 residues. The CDR3 region is CASGTVNTF. Here the CDR3 DNA reads TGTGCCTCCGGGACAGTTAACACCTTC.

This rearrangement joins TRBV6-5 to TRBJ2-7, with TRBD2 as a possible D gene (6 bases). The CDR3 sequence is 14 residues long. Trimming took off 6 bases at V and 3 bases at J, with 15 bases between the two ends. Germline lookup yields CDR1 MNHEY and CDR2 SVGAGI. CDR3 sequence: CASSYAGRGYEQYF. As DNA, the CDR3 is TGTGCCAGCAGCTACGCCGGGAGAGGCTACGAGCAGTACTTC.

Comment on this clone: A junction end diverges from the germline sequence, so it may reflect a read error. The V gene is TRBV30, the J gene TRBJ1-4, with no clear D. Germline-derived CDR1 and CDR2 are GTSNPN and SVGIG (reference sequence). The CDR3 runs 15 residues. The CDR3 loop reads CAWSVSGSRREKLFF. The CDR3 coding sequence is TGTGCCTGGAGTGTATCGGGTTCTAGGAGGGAAAAATTGTTTTTT.

This rearrangement joins TRBV5-4 to TRBJ2-7; D possibly uses TRBD1 or TRBD2 (5 bases each). CDR1 is SGHNT, CDR2 YYREEE, per germline (reference sequence). The V end lost 5 bases, the J end lost 5 bases, and 8 bases lay between the germline ends. CDR3 size: 11 residues. DNA of the CDR3: TGTGCCAGCAGAAGGGACGACGAGCAGTACTTC. Protein product: CASRRDDEQYF.